The 24 T cell receptor beta chains below all came from one sample that was sequenced in a study of cytomegalovirus exposure and HLA in healthy donors. Measured with immunoSEQ multiplex PCR; TCRdb has only the in-frame clones, and not every one. The table includes approximately 160,000 clones, 84% detected once. Material for sequencing was PBMCs. The receptor set was obtained from a man aged 25-45 years in good health and CMV-seropositive.

The chain couples TRBV18 to TRBJ2-7; perhaps TRBD1 as D (5 bases). Trimming left V 2 bases short and J 2 bases short, with 7 bases between. CDR1 and CDR2 (germline): KGHSH, LQKENI. The CDR3 totals 13 residues. The CDR3 sequence: CASSPGATYEQYF. CDR3 DNA sequence: TGTGCCAGCTCACCAGGGGCGACCTACGAGCAGTACTTC.

CDR3 amino acids: CASRQGHRNTIYF. The CDR3 DNA reads TGTGCCAGCAGACAGGGACACCGAAACACCATATATTTT. This sequence joins TRBV7-9 and TRBJ1-3, with a weak D call TRBD1 (6 bases). Between the trimmed V and J ends, which lost 6 bases and 5 bases, there was a span of 11 bases. This CDR3 spans 13 amino acids. CDR1 is SEHNR, CDR2 FQNEAQ, per germline (reference sequence).

The rearrangement links TRBV30 to TRBJ2-7, with 7 positions matching TRBD1. CDR1 and CDR2 from the germline V gene are GTSNPN and SVGIG (reference sequence). The CDR3 length is 14 residues. J lost 3 bases, V lost 2 bases, and 7 bases had no gene match. Here the CDR3 DNA reads TGTGCCTGGAGTCCCCCCAGGGGGATCTACGAGCAGTACTTC. Translation gives CAWSPPRGIYEQYF.

This clone was observed a handful of times. The chain has TRBV10-1 and TRBJ2-7, with D possibly matching TRBD2 (5 bases). Trimming removed 5 bases from V and 7 bases from J, with 18 bases in between. The CDR3 contains 14 residues. CDR1 is WNHNN and CDR2 is SYGVQD in the germline V gene (reference sequence). In DNA form, the CDR3 reads TGCGCCAGCAGTTCTCCGGGGTCGCCTGGAGAGCAGTACTTC. This gives the protein CASSSPGSPGEQYF.

The chain has TRBV2 and TRBJ1-4; a weak D match, TRBD1 (5 bases). Germline V gene lookup returns CDR1 SNHLY and CDR2 FYNNEI. V was trimmed by 3 bases and J by 7 bases, leaving 9 bases between them. There are 13 residues in the CDR3. The CDR3 nucleotides read TGTGCCAGCAGTGACAGGGAGGGTGAAAAACTGTTTTTT. Amino acid sequence: CASSDREGEKLFF.

This sequence joins TRBV14 and TRBJ2-7; 10 nucleotides match TRBD2. This CDR3 spans 16 amino acids. The V and J ends lost 7 bases and 4 bases, in that order; junction bases with no gene match: 13. Germline CDR1 and CDR2: SGHDN and FVKESK. DNA of the CDR3: TGTGCCAGCACGGCAAGTGCAGCGGGAGGGTGGTACGAGCAGTACTTC. Translating gives CASTASAAGGWYEQYF. The full variable domain, its missing parts supplied by reference TRBV14 and TRBJ2-7, is EAGVTQFPSHSVIEKGQTVTLRCDPISGHDNLYWYRRVMGKEIKFLLHFVKESKQDESGMPNNRFLAERTGGTYSTLKVQPAELEDSGVYFCASTASAAGGWYEQYFGPGTRLTVT.

Only a few counts were recorded for this clone. The chain is built from TRBV29-1 and TRBJ2-5, with 11 positions matching TRBD1. CDR1 and CDR2 (germline): SQVTM, ANQGSEA. The CDR3 is made up of 13 amino acids. The trim removed 5 bases at V and 4 bases at J, leaving 3 bases unmatched. The CDR3 sequence is CSVTGTGGETQYF. As DNA, the CDR3 is TGCAGCGTTACCGGGACAGGGGGAGAGACCCAGTACTTC.

V is TRBV4-3 and J is TRBJ2-1; D is possibly TRBD1 (6 bases). Looked up from germline, CDR1 is LGHNA and CDR2 is YSLEER. The germline V and J ends were trimmed by 0 bases and 4 bases, with 19 bases remaining between them. The CDR3 spans 18 residues. The chain's CDR3 is CASSQDTVTGRVYNEQFF. CDR3 nucleotides: TGCGCCAGCAGCCAAGATACCGTTACAGGGCGTGTGTACAATGAGCAGTTCTTC.

This rearrangement joins TRBV10-3 to TRBJ1-6; 8 nucleotides align to TRBD1. In germline, CDR1 is ENHRY, CDR2 SYGVKD. The J segment lost 7 bases and the V segment lost 4 bases, leaving 9 bases of the junction unmatched. CDR3 size: 16 residues. The chain's CDR3 is CAISVSGGQGNSPLHF. CDR3 nucleotides: TGTGCCATCAGTGTCTCCGGTGGACAGGGCAATTCACCCCTCCACTTT.

This chain links TRBV27 with TRBJ2-7; a weak D match, TRBD2 (6 bases). The germline V gene encodes CDR1 MNHEY and CDR2 SMNVEV (reference sequence). With 3 bases removed from V and 4 bases from J, the gap between germline ends came to 10 bases. The length of the CDR3 is 13 residues. The CDR3 is CASSLDGRYEQYF. Here the CDR3 DNA reads TGTGCCAGCAGTTTGGACGGGAGATACGAGCAGTACTTC.

The gene calls are TRBV5-1 and TRBJ2-6, with 8 nucleotides matching TRBD1. The CDR3 extends over 17 amino acids. The J segment lost 0 bases and the V segment lost 2 bases, leaving 4 bases of the junction unmatched. The germline gives CDR1 SGHRS, CDR2 YFSETQ. The CDR3 protein is CASSFGQGFSGANVLTF. CDR3 DNA sequence: TGCGCCAGCAGCTTCGGACAGGGCTTCTCTGGGGCCAACGTCCTGACTTTC.

The J gene is TRBJ2-1, the V gene TRBV6-5; 7 bases are shared with TRBD1. The CDR3 extends over 14 amino acids. Germline CDR1 reads MNHEY; CDR2 reads SVGAGI. V shed 6 bases, J shed 6 bases, and the junction held 8 bases outside the gene matches. The DNA for the CDR3 is TGTGCCAGCAGCCTAGACAGGGTTCGCAATGAGCAGTTCTTC. Translating it yields CASSLDRVRNEQFF.

The rearrangement joins TRBV7-3 to TRBJ2-2; TRBD2 aligns across 13 bases. The CDR3 is 17 residues long. V gave up 6 bases and J gave up 4 bases; unmatched junction bases: 8. Germline values: CDR1 SGHTA, CDR2 FQGTGA. The DNA of the CDR3 is TGTGCCAGCAGGGATGGACTAGCGGGAGCGGGCACCGGGGAGCTGTTTTTT. Translated: CASRDGLAGAGTGELFF.

Only one count was recorded for this clone. The V gene is TRBV6-5, the J gene TRBJ2-1, with 8 bases lining up with TRBD2. J gave up 16 bases and V 2 bases, and 16 bases lay outside the gene matches. The germline V gene has CDR1 MNHEY and CDR2 SVGAGI. The CDR3 sequence is 15 residues long. CDR3 sequence: CASSYGSKSGTRTFF. CDR3 DNA sequence: TGTGCCAGCAGTTACGGCTCTAAATCCGGGACTAGAACCTTCTTC.

The genes are TRBV5-8 and TRBJ2-5, with 8 positions matching TRBD1. Germline loops: CDR1 SGHTS, CDR2 YDEGEE. The CDR3 length is 14 residues. V shed 0 bases and J 2 bases; nucleotides not matched to a gene: 0. The CDR3 loop is CASSLDRGQETQYF. As DNA, the CDR3 is TGTGCCAGCAGCTTGGACAGGGGGCAAGAGACCCAGTACTTC.

The chain couples TRBV5-6 to TRBJ2-5; 10 bases align to TRBD2. With 0 bases clipped from V and 0 bases from J, the junction kept 8 bases outside the gene matches. The CDR3 is 18 residues long. Germline V lookup: CDR1 SGHDT, CDR2 YYEEEE. The CDR3 is CASSLAASGGKYQETQYF. CDR3 nucleotide sequence: TGTGCCAGCAGCTTGGCGGCTAGCGGGGGAAAATACCAAGAGACCCAGTACTTC. The full variable domain, in which reference TRBV5-6 and TRBJ2-5 provide the parts outside the CDR3, is DAGVTQSPTHLIKTRGQQVTLRCSPKSGHDTVSWYQQALGQGPQFIFQYYEEEERQRGNFPDRFSGHQFPNYSSELNVNALLLGDSALYLCASSLAASGGKYQETQYFGPGTRLLVL.

Of note for this clone: Other DNA sequences from this sample encode an identical CDR3 as well. The chain combines TRBV6-5 with TRBJ2-3, with a possible D match to TRBD2 (5 bases). The CDR3 is 14 residues long. Germline V gives CDR1 MNHEY, CDR2 SVGAGI. V shed 5 bases and J shed 0 bases, with 9 bases lying between them. CDR3 in DNA: TGTGCCAGCAGTCCGGACTGGAGCACAGATACGCAGTATTTT. Protein: CASSPDWSTDTQYF.

The chain recombines TRBV19 with TRBJ1-6; D gene ambiguous. The CDR3 totals 13 residues. Germline V gene lookup returns CDR1 LNHDA and CDR2 SQIVND (reference sequence). The V end was cut by 5 bases, the J end by 8 bases, with 10 bases between. CDR3 DNA sequence: TGTGCCAGTAGTGAGCGGACCGATTCACCCCTCCACTTT. It encodes CASSERTDSPLHF.

The chain carries TRBV7-6 and TRBJ2-3; D unclear. The length of the CDR3 is 11 residues. Germline CDR1 is SGHVS and CDR2 is FNYEAQ. V lost 4 bases and J 5 bases, leaving 4 bases between the germline ends. CDR3 sequence: CASSSVDTQYF. The CDR3 DNA sequence: TGTGCCAGCAGCTCTGTAGATACGCAGTATTTT.

The rearrangement uses TRBV18 and TRBJ1-3; D remains ambiguous. CDR3 length: 16 residues. Germline-derived CDR1 and CDR2 are KGHSH and LQKENI. V was cut by 1 base and J by 0 bases, with 10 bases left in between. The DNA of the CDR3 is TGTGCCAGCTCACCACGCCAGGATAACTCTGGAAACACCATATATTTT. This sequence encodes CASSPRQDNSGNTIYF.

This sequence joins TRBV5-4 and TRBJ2-2; 7 bases match TRBD1. V lost 5 bases to trimming and J lost 1 base; unmatched junction nucleotides: 5. The CDR3 consists of 15 residues. The germline gives CDR1 SGHNT, CDR2 YYREEE (reference sequence). The CDR3 DNA sequence: TGTGCCAGCAGTTCCGGGACAGAGAACACCGGGGAGCTGTTTTTT. Its protein is CASSSGTENTGELFF.

This clone was seen more than once but under ten times. The chain links TRBV13 to TRBJ2-5; 9 bases are shared with TRBD1. The CDR3 extends over 15 amino acids. The ends lost 0 bases at V and 5 bases at J; junction bases unmatched: 4. Germline V gene lookup returns CDR1 PRHDT and CDR2 FYEKMQ (reference sequence). CDR3 protein: CASSLGTGGQETQYF. The CDR3 nucleotides read TGTGCCAGCAGCTTAGGGACAGGGGGACAGGAGACCCAGTACTTC. Complete variable domain (other parts from reference TRBV13 and TRBJ2-5): AAGVIQSPRHLIKEKRETATLKCYPIPRHDTVYWYQQGPGQDPQFLISFYEKMQSDKGSIPDRFSAQQFSDYHSELNMSSLELGDSALYFCASSLGTGGQETQYFGPGTRLLVL.

This sequence joins TRBV7-6 and TRBJ1-2, with unresolved D. The CDR3 has 13 amino acids. Germline V lookup: CDR1 SGHVS, CDR2 FNYEAQ. V was clipped by 2 bases and J by 1 base, with 5 bases between them. CDR3 sequence: CASSLQVNYGYTF. Written as DNA, the CDR3 is TGTGCCAGCAGCTTACAGGTTAACTATGGCTACACCTTC.

The chain has TRBV29-1 and TRBJ2-2; 7 bases map to TRBD1. The CDR3 is 13 residues long. V was pared by 6 bases and J by 0 bases, with 1 base of the junction left unmatched. The germline CDR1 and CDR2 sequences are SQVTM and ANQGSEA. This chain's CDR3 is CSVGQPNTGELFF. CDR3 nucleotides: TGCAGCGTGGGACAGCCGAACACCGGGGAGCTGTTTTTT.